This T cell receptor (beta chain) was sequenced in a study of read filtering for tumor transcriptome and immune sequencing. This library used about 360 ng RNA and molecular barcoded adaptors spanning alpha/delta and beta/gamma chains. MiXCR was run by TCRdb on the reads, yielding one entry per CDR3 protein. The repertoire holds 55,000 to 60,000 distinct CDR3 sequences, with roughly an eighth as singletons. The ends were cut back, 4 bases at V and 1 base at J, with 15 bases in the middle. Germline-derived CDR1 and CDR2 are SGHKS and YYEKEE (reference sequence). The CDR3 covers 15 residues. This clonotype came up many times. At the time of active disease, bone marrow was collected from every patient.

Sequencing was done on a sample of a population of CD138-negative cells sorted from bone marrow. The chain uses TRBV5-5 and TRBJ2-7; no reliable D call. This TCR derives from a donor over 35 with multiple myeloma. The CDR3 sequence: CASSLGLGASYEQYF. Written as DNA, the CDR3 is TGTGCCAGCAGCCTGGGGTTAGGAGCTTCCTACGAGCAGTACTTC.